Listed below are T cell receptor beta chains from one sample, sequenced in a study of blood T cells in healthy people across ages. TCRdb ran MiXCR on the 5' RACE reads and lists one entry per CDR3 protein. This sample carries around 2 million distinct CDR3 sequences, roughly 43% of them seen once, and the ten largest clones take 23%. Sequenced input: blood. The receptors were gathered from a human donor in good health. Each CDR3 is given with its conserved first and last residue. Fields, in order: D gene, J gene, clone size, V gene, CDR3 protein. D genes are given only for firm matches. Expanded clones get a size class; other rows say once, few or many, or leave the size out.

TRBD2	TRBJ2-5	NA	TRBV10-3	CAISESPESGGAQETQYF
TRBD1	TRBJ2-1	few	TRBV20-1	CSARVATGGSYNEQFF
NA	NA	NA	TRBV2	CASRDTGEETQYF
TRBD2	TRBJ2-7	few	TRBV9	CASSPRAGGDYEQYF
NA	TRBJ2-1	NA	TRBV2	CASSDQGGYNEQFF
TRBD1	TRBJ2-2	few	TRBV7-9	CASSPQGAYTGELFF
NA	TRBJ2-7	NA	TRBV2	CASSFNGQIGSYEQYF
NA	TRBJ2-6	once	TRBV24-1	CATSDRGSNPSPKGANVLTF
TRBD1	TRBJ2-5	NA	TRBV7-9	CASSLRSGRTGGQQETQYF
TRBD2	TRBJ2-5	few	TRBV9	CASSVGTSGVLKTQYF
TRBD2	TRBJ2-5	NA	TRBV14	CASSQDAAGAETQYF
NA	TRBJ2-5	NA	TRBV28	CASSLPTLETQYF
NA	TRBJ1-2	NA	TRBV12-3/TRBV12-4	CASSSLREGGYTF
NA	TRBJ2-3	few	TRBV5-1	CASSLGQLADTQYF
TRBD2	TRBJ2-5	NA	TRBV20-1	CSVTPQRGSQETQYF
NA	TRBJ2-3	NA	TRBV7-9	CASTESQRDTQYF
NA	TRBJ2-7	few	TRBV11-3	CASSLDPDYEQYF
NA	TRBJ1-1	few	TRBV7-9	CASSLQLPDGGTEAFF
NA	TRBJ2-1	NA	TRBV2	CAIGSTYNEQFF
NA	TRBJ2-7	NA	TRBV20-1	CSARGPQRVAYEQYF
NA	TRBJ1-2	few	TRBV7-9	CASSFTEGGGYTF
NA	TRBJ2-1	NA	TRBV7-2	CASSLAIDDNEQFF
NA	TRBJ1-1	NA	TRBV7-2	CASSLMVGTEAFF
NA	NA	NA	TRBV7-6	CASSAGAPGPYEQYF
NA	TRBJ2-1	few	TRBV6-5	CASSYGAPPDAEQFF
TRBD2	TRBJ2-7	NA	TRBV2	CASLRTSGRLSSYEQYF
TRBD2	NA	NA	TRBV7-9	CASSSPSGSNSYNEQYF
NA	TRBJ2-1	NA	TRBV7-3	CASSLTAGSPDNEQFF
NA	TRBJ2-7	many	TRBV10-3	CAISLNYEQYF
NA	TRBJ1-2	NA	TRBV10-3	CAISGDGAYGYTF
NA	TRBJ2-7	NA	TRBV7-8	CASSSGTRKRLNYEQYF
NA	TRBJ1-2	NA	TRBV10-3	CAISESGRDGYTF
NA	TRBJ2-1	NA	TRBV7-3	CASSPLFAKPYNEQFF
NA	TRBJ1-1	NA	TRBV29-1	CSVGRGSATEAFF
NA	TRBJ2-3	NA	TRBV29-1	CSVVAAGSFLDTQYF
NA	TRBJ2-5	NA	TRBV7-2	CASSLAYQRGETQYF
TRBD1	TRBJ2-1	NA	TRBV7-6	CASSQGQGQENEQFF